This T cell receptor (beta chain) was retrieved from a study of cytomegalovirus exposure and HLA in healthy donors. This CDR3 has 15 residues. The germline gives CDR1 LNHDA, CDR2 SQIVND (reference sequence). Trimming cost V 7 bases and J 2 bases, with 14 bases left between them. With 60 Vbeta and 13 Jbeta primers, the PCR was carried out. Produced via immunoSEQ multiplex PCR; TCRdb's table is partial and in-frame only. The sample lists over 150,000 clones, around 74% occurring once. This clone was counted only a few times. Its antigen is unknown. Overall study findings and caveats: TCR beta chains associated with HLA were, in a later analysis, more clonally expanded than equally common others.

Healthy bone marrow donors made up the cohort. The chain joins TRBV19 to TRBJ2-2; D is possibly TRBD1 (6 bases). The receptor's source is a male donor in good health and CMV-seronegative. Input material: PBMCs. CDR3 sequence reads: CASTQWGRNTGELFF. In DNA, the CDR3 is TGTGCCAGTACCCAATGGGGGCGAAACACCGGGGAGCTGTTTTTT.